This T cell receptor (beta chain) was found in a study of shared clonotypes between healthy human individuals. TCRdb keeps only in-frame clones here, not all; method: immunoSEQ multiplex PCR. In the table there are about 320,000 clones, around 87% of which are singletons. Donation came from healthy HIV-negative adults that had no recent acute infections or vaccinations. CD8 memory combined CD45RO+ cells with CCR7-negative CD45RA+ TemRA cells. In germline, CDR1 is LNHDA, CDR2 SQIVND (reference sequence). CDR3 length: 14 amino acids. Trimming shortened V by 5 bases and J by 8 bases, and 16 bases separated the two germline ends.

The rearrangement links TRBV19 to TRBJ2-1; no reliable D call. The sample taken for sequencing was memory CD8+ T cells sorted from blood. This sample's subset: CD45RO+ cells pooled with CCR7-negative TemRA cells. This TCR came from a man aged 18 to 35 in good health. The CDR3 DNA follows: TGTGCCAGTAGTTTATCTTTTGGATCGGATGAGCAGTTCTTC. Encoded protein: CASSLSFGSDEQFF.